A selection of T cell receptor beta chains follows, all from one sample in a study of CD8+ T cells in alopecia areata. Measured with immunoSEQ multiplex PCR; TCRdb has only the in-frame clones, and not every one. Of under 150,000 clones in the sample, approximately 60% are singletons; the top ten hold less than 40%. Material for sequencing was CD8+ T cells sorted from blood. These receptors were taken from a human donor in good health. CDR3s leave out the opening cysteine and the closing phenylalanine or tryptophan.

V: TRBV25-1; J: TRBJ2-3; CDR3: ASSEVWGQY
V: TRBV27; J: TRBJ2-5; CDR3: ASSNTGVETQY
V: TRBV7-9; J: TRBJ2-7; CDR3: AGSDTGHEQY
V: TRBV5-4; J: TRBJ2-7; CDR3: ASSLESYEQY
V: TRBV5-1; J: TRBJ2-5; CDR3: ASSLVWRETQY
V: TRBV5-1; J: TRBJ2-7; CDR3: ASSSTAGGVESEQY
V: TRBV13; J: TRBJ2-7; CDR3: ASSSLSATYEQY
V: TRBV5-1; J: TRBJ2-1; CDR3: ASSLTSGRGNEQF
V: TRBV9; J: TRBJ2-7; CDR3: ASSVQGAYEQY
V: TRBV6-5; J: TRBJ1-1; CDR3: ASTPQDRGLTEAF
V: TRBV19; J: TRBJ1-1; CDR3: ASRGGLNTEAF
V: TRBV2; J: TRBJ2-1; CDR3: ASTAGYEQF
V: TRBV4-2; J: TRBJ2-7; CDR3: ASSQDLAGGYEQY
V: TRBV7-2; J: TRBJ2-1; CDR3: ASSSSPGQGLYNEQF
V: TRBV7-9; J: TRBJ2-7; CDR3: ASSPMRTSSYEQY
V: TRBV18; J: TRBJ1-5; CDR3: ASSPGRASGQPQH
V: TRBV18; J: TRBJ2-6; CDR3: ASSPPRVGANVLT
V: TRBV4-1; J: TRBJ1-4; CDR3: ASSQSLGTGTEKLF
V: TRBV28; J: TRBJ2-5; CDR3: ASSQGQQETQY
V: TRBV19; J: TRBJ2-1; CDR3: ATHGRSSYNEQF
V: TRBV29-1; J: TRBJ2-3; CDR3: SCFNVDTQY
V: TRBV6-5; J: TRBJ2-3; CDR3: ASSSPRQGEDTQY
V: TRBV29-1; J: TRBJ2-7; CDR3: SVETGGYEQY
V: TRBV19; J: TRBJ2-5; CDR3: ASSLAGNQETQY
V: TRBV27; J: TRBJ1-2; CDR3: ASGFPSIGYT
V: TRBV5-5; J: TRBJ2-7; CDR3: ASSEDGSSYEQY
V: TRBV29-1; J: TRBJ1-2; CDR3: SVEAWVEGLANYGYT
V: TRBV29-1; J: TRBJ2-7; CDR3: SVESQNPYEQY
V: TRBV27; J: TRBJ1-5; CDR3: ASSLGPNQPQH
V: TRBV29-1; J: TRBJ2-2; CDR3: SVVHEGGKNTGELF
V: TRBV5-1; J: TRBJ2-7; CDR3: ASSLGRGQGAYEQY
V: TRBV27; J: TRBJ2-7; CDR3: ASSLGSAYEQY
V: TRBV7-8; J: TRBJ2-7; CDR3: ASSSQTSAAAYEQY
V: TRBV9; J: TRBJ2-7; CDR3: ASSVGQGGTYEQY
V: TRBV7-9; J: TRBJ2-7; CDR3: ASSFGKGALDEQY
V: TRBV6-5; J: TRBJ1-5; CDR3: ASRNGRSPLH
V: TRBV25-1; J: TRBJ2-7; CDR3: ASSDILTYEQY
V: TRBV27; J: TRBJ2-5; CDR3: ASSLRLGWETQY
V: TRBV9; J: TRBJ2-5; CDR3: ASSVHSQETQY
V: TRBV10-3; J: TRBJ2-5; CDR3: AISESTGQAQY
V: TRBV5-4; J: TRBJ2-7; CDR3: ASSLEQGISYEQY
V: TRBV15; J: TRBJ2-3; CDR3: ATTRLADSTDTQY
V: TRBV19; J: TRBJ2-1; CDR3: ATSGVYNEQF
V: TRBV29-1; J: TRBJ1-2; CDR3: SVVSNYGYT
V: TRBV19; J: TRBJ2-6; CDR3: ASSTEQLRGAGANVLT
V: TRBV9; J: TRBJ2-1; CDR3: ASSVGVAGHEQF
V: TRBV11-2; J: TRBJ2-3; CDR3: ASSPDWSTDTQY
V: TRBV23-1; J: TRBJ1-5; CDR3: ASRTQGNSNQPQH
V: TRBV25-1; J: TRBJ2-5; CDR3: ASSHSAPLADQETQY
V: TRBV9; J: TRBJ1-1; CDR3: ASSVVGEGTEAF
V: TRBV2; J: TRBJ2-7; CDR3: ASSDPLRASFEQY